This TCR beta chain emerged from a study of shared clonotypes between healthy human individuals. Donors comprised only Caucasian adults living in Nashville, Tennessee. This clone was counted a single time. The CDR3 has 14 residues. Germline values: CDR1 SGHRS, CDR2 YFSETQ. The V end was cut by 4 bases, the J end by 5 bases, with 16 bases between. The table came from immunoSEQ multiplex PCR; TCRdb's copy has only in-frame clones and leaves some out. Of around 500,000 clones listed, about 72% are singletons. The sequence came from a middle-aged woman in good health. Some clones in this sample may be carry-over from other donors' samples. Sample: PBMCs. The genes are TRBV5-1 and TRBJ2-7; TRBD1 is a possible D gene (5 bases). The DNA for the CDR3 is TGCGCCAGCAGCGATAGGAAGGGGTCCCACGAGCAGTACTTC. It is translated as CASSDRKGSHEQYF.